This T cell receptor (beta chain) was sequenced for a study of cytomegalovirus exposure and HLA in healthy donors. The study's findings and limits: Earlier findings revealed that most TCR beta V segments proved productive either about 87% or about 30% of the time.

Notes on this clone: Its antigen is not identified.

Vbeta (60) and Jbeta (13) primers were used in the PCR. Clones were sequenced by immunoSEQ multiplex PCR, and TCRdb holds only the in-frame ones, with some missing. The table lists some 180,000 clones, about 88% of them singletons. The CDR3 covers 18 residues. The V gene end was trimmed by 9 bases and the J gene end by 2 bases; junction bases not matched to a gene: 13. Germline V gene sequence: CDR1 SNHLY, CDR2 FYNNEI. The chain employs TRBV2 and TRBJ2-7; 16 nucleotides line up with TRBD2. The TCR was taken from a girl in the first two years of life in good health and CMV-seronegative. The sample comprised PBMCs. CDR3 nucleotide sequence: TGTGCCAGTAAGCCACTGGGACTAGCGGGAGGGCCCACCTACGAGCAGTACTTC. Translated, it gives CASKPLGLAGGPTYEQYF.